This T cell receptor (beta chain) was sequenced during a study of blood T cell repertoires in COVID-19. This CDR3 contains 17 residues. Germline loops: CDR1 SGHTA, CDR2 FQGNSA. V lost 2 bases and J 2 bases, leaving 17 bases between the germline ends. The cohort comprised adults aged 18 to 89 years residing in 20 to 30 US areas. Self-reported history from a screening survey and questionnaire set each donor's cohort. Original data processing: Reference gene primers were amplified, and this amplification served to estimate nucleated cell counts. The method was immunoSEQ multiplex PCR; TCRdb's version includes in-frame clones alone and lacks a portion of them. The DNA gave D and trimming, while V, J and clone size come from that table. Seen here are 200,000 or so clones, roughly 88% observed once, and the top ten hold about 4%.

This chain connects TRBV7-2 to TRBJ2-3; D is possibly TRBD1 (6 bases). This receptor was obtained from a woman aged 25 to 39 who had been exposed to COVID-19. The sample comprised PBMCs or T cells enriched from blood (not recorded which). The CDR3 loop reads CASSLLPGQLSTDTQYF. The CDR3 DNA is TGTGCCAGCAGCTTATTACCCGGACAGCTGTCCACAGATACGCAGTATTTT.